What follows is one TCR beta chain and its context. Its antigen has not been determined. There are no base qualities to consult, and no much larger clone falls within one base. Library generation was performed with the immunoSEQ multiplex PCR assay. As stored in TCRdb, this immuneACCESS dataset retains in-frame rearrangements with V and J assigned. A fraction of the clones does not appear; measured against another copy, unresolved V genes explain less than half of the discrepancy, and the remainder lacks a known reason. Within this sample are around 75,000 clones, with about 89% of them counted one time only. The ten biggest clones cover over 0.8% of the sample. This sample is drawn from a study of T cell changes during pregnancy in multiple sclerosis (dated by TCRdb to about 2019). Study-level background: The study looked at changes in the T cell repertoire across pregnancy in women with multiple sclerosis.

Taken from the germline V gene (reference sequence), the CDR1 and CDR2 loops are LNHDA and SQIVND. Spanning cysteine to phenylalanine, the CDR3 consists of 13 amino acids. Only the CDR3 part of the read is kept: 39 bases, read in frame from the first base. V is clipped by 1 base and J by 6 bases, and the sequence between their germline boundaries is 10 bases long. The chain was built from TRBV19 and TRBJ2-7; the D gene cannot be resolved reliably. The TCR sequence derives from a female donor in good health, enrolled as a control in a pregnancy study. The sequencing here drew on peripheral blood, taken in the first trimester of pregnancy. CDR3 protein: CASSIVPGSEQYF. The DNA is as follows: TGTGCCAGTAGTATAGTTCCAGGAAGCGAGCAGTACTTC.